Sequencing of this T cell receptor (beta chain) was carried out in a study of T-cell reconstitution after alpha-beta-depleted transplantation in children. V lost 2 bases and J lost 8, with 16 bases in between. Germline assignment: CDR1 MNHEY and CDR2 SVGAGI. This CDR3 is built from 15 residues. This clonotype has a handful of counts. Preparing the TCRbeta library involved the use of unique molecular identifiers. TCRdb recomputed calls from the PCR reads with MiXCR, one row per CDR3 protein. Here the sample spans 500,000 to 650,000 distinct CDR3 sequences, over 10% being singletons. The sequence came from a male patient under 18 who had a stem cell transplant for acute myeloid leukemia, so the T cells may come from the graft donor. The sample was PBMCs, mostly from graft donor cells, taken 360 days after TCRalphabeta/CD19-depleted stem cell transplant. The chain recombines TRBV6-5 with TRBJ2-1; D assignment may be TRBD1 or TRBD2 (5 bases each). CDR3 amino acids: CASSYGGAFGYEQFF. Written as DNA, the CDR3 is TGTGCCAGCAGTTACGGGGGAGCCTTTGGCTATGAGCAGTTCTTC.